The entry below describes one T cell receptor beta chain. Its antigen is not known. Assay: immunoSEQ multiplex PCR; the TCRdb copy retains only in-frame clones and omits some. The sample holds approximately 13,000 clones, approximately 80% seen once. The data belong to a study of T cell repertoires in ileal Crohn's disease. Looking at the study overall: Median disease duration was approximately eight years; 30% to 35% smoked at surgery. General study results and limits: Active smokers at surgery had more clonal expansions than non-smokers. Sorted CD8 T cells held more high-frequency clones than CD4.

Trimming shortened V by 3 bases and J by 3 bases, and 12 bases separated the two germline ends. The CDR3 runs 15 residues. CDR1 SNHLY and CDR2 FYNNEI come from the germline V gene. The sequenced sample consisted of ileal tissue. The receptor comes from an adult with Crohn's disease. V usage is TRBV2 and J usage is TRBJ2-1, with a weak D call TRBD2 (5 bases). CDR3 amino acids: CASSDVRGFYNEQFF. Written as DNA, the CDR3 is TGTGCCAGCAGTGACGTAAGAGGGTTCTACAATGAGCAGTTCTTC.